This T cell receptor beta chain came from a study of blood T cell repertoires in COVID-19. The overall study: Acute and convalescent COVID-19 samples came from the United States, Italy and Spain. T cells, B-cell-depleted T cells, or PBMCs supplied cDNA or gDNA.

Per the study methods: By means of reference gene primer amplification, nucleated cell counts were estimated. The protocol was immunoSEQ multiplex PCR, while the TCRdb copy is restricted to in-frame clones and leaves out a portion. That table is the source of V, J and clone size, and D and trimming were worked out from the DNA. In the table there are some 300,000 clones, approximately 90% of which are singletons. Trimming cost V 3 bases and J 5 bases; bases outside gene matches: 6. The CDR3 extends over 15 amino acids. The germline gives CDR1 MNHNS, CDR2 SASEGT. Sequenced material: peripheral blood. The TCR sequence derives from a woman aged 25 to 45 who had recovered from COVID-19. The J gene is TRBJ1-5, the V gene TRBV6-1; 8 nucleotides line up with TRBD1. In DNA form, the CDR3 reads TGTGCCAGCAGTGATTATACAGGGGGGCATCAGCCCCAGCATTTT. Its translation: CASSDYTGGHQPQHF.